This T cell receptor (beta chain) was sequenced during a study of control samples from healthy donors and cancer patients. The assay was immunoSEQ multiplex PCR, and TCRdb's table has in-frame clones only and misses some. The sample consists of around 230,000 clones, roughly 94% of them appearing once. V was cut by 5 bases and J by 7 bases, with 15 bases left in between. Per germline, CDR1 SGHTA and CDR2 FQGTGA. The CDR3 is 15 residues long. The sequence was collected from a man between 45 and 60 years old in good health. The sequenced sample was blood. This rearrangement joins TRBV7-3 to TRBJ1-6, with a weak D call TRBD1 (5 bases). CDR3 nucleotide sequence: TGTGCCAGCAGCCAAATGGGGCGGATGAATTCACCCCTCCACTTT. Protein product: CASSQMGRMNSPLHF.